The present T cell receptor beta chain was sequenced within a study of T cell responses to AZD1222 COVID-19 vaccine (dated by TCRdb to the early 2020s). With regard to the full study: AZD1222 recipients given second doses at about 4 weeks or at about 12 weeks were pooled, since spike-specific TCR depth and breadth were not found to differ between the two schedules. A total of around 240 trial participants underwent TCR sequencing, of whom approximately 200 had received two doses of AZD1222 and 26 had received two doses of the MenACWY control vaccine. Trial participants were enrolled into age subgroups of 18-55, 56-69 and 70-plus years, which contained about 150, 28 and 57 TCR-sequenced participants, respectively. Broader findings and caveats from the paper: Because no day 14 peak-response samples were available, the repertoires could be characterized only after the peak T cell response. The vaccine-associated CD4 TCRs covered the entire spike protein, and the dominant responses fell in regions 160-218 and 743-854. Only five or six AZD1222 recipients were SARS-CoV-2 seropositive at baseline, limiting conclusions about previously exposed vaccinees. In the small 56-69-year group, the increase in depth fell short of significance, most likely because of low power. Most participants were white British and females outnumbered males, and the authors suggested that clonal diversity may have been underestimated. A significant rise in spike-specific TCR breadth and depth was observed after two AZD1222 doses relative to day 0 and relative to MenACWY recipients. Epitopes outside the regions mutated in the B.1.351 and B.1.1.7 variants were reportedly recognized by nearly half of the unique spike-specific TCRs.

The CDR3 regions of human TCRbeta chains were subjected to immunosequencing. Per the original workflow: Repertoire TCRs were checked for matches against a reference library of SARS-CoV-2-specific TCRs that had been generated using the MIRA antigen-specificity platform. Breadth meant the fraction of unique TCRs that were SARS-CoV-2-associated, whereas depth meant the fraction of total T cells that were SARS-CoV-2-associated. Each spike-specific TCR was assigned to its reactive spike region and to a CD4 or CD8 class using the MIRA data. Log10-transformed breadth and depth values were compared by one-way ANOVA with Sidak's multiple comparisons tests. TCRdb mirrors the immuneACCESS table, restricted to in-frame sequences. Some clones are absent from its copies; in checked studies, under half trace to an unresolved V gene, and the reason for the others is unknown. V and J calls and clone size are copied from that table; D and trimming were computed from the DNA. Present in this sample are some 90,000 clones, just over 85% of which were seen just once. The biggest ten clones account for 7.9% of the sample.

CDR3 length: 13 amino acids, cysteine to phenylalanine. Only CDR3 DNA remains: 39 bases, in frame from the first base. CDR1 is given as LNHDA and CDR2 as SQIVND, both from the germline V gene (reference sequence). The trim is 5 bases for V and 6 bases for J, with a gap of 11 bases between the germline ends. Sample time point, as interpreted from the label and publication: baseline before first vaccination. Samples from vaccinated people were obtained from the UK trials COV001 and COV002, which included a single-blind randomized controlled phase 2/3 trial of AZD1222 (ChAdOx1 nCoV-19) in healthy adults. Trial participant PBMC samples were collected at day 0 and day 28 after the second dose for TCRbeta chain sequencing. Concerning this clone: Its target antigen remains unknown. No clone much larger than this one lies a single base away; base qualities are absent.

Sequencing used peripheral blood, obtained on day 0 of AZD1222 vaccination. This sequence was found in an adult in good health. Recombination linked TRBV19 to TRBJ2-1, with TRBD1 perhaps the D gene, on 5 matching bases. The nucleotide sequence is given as TGTGCCAGTAGTGGGCAGGGTACCAATGAGCAGTTCTTC. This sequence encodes CASSGQGTNEQFF.